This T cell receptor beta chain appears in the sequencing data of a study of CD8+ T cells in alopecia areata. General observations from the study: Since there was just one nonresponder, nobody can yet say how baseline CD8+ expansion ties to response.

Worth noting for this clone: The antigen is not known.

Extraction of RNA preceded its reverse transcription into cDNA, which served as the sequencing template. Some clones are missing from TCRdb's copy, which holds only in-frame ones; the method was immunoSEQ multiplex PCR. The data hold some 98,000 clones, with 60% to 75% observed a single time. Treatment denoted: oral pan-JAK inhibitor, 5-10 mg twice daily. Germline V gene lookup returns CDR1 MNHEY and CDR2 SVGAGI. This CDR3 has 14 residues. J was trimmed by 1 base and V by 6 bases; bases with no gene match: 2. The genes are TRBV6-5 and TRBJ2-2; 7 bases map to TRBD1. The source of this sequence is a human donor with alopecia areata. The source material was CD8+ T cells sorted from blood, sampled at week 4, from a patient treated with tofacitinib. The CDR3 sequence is CASSHRGNTGELFF. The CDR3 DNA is TGTGCCAGCAGCCACAGGGGGAACACCGGGGAGCTGTTTTTT.